This T cell receptor (beta chain) came from a study of OX40 agonist ivuxolimab in advanced cancers. Study-level background: Clinicians treated patients with ivuxolimab, an agonistic anti-OX40 (CD134) antibody. One hepatocellular carcinoma and a couple of cutaneous melanoma patients partially responded. Study findings and constraints: The CD4+ and CD8+ T cells in the blood had expanded clonally by week 6 at 0.1 to 3.0 mg/kg.

CDR1 is SEHNR and CDR2 is FQNEAQ in the germline V gene (reference sequence). Trimming pared 3 bases from V and 8 bases from J, leaving 10 bases between. The CDR3 runs 12 residues. The data were produced by immunoSEQ multiplex PCR, yet TCRdb's version contains in-frame clones alone and is incomplete. Of about 67,000 clones in the sample, more than 85% were seen once. A word on this clone: As yet, its antigen is unknown.

This TCR came from an adult with an advanced solid tumor such as melanoma, head and neck, liver or kidney cancer. The chain couples TRBV7-9 to TRBJ1-2; tentatively, D is TRBD1 (6 bases). Material: CD4+ or CD8+ T cells sorted from blood, obtained in a trial of the OX40 agonist ivuxolimab. For the CDR3, the DNA is TGTGCCAGCAGCTTGGGGGCGAGGGGCTACACCTTC. Protein product: CASSLGARGYTF.